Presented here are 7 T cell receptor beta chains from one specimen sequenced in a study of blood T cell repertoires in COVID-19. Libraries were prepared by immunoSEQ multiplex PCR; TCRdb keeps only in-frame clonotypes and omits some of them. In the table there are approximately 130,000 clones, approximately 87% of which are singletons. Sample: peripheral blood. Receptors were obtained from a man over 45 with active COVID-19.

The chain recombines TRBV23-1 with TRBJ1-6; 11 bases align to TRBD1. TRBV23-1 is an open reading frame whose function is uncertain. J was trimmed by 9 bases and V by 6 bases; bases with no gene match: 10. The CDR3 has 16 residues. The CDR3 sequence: CASRRCRDRGGSPLHF. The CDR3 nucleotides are TGCGCCAGCAGACGTTGCCGGGACAGGGGGGGTTCACCCCTCCACTTT.

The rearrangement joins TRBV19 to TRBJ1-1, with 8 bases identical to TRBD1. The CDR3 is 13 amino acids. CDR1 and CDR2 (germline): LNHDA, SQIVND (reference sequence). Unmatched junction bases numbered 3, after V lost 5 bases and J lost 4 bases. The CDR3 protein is CASSDTGGTEAFF. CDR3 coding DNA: TGTGCCAGTAGTGACACAGGGGGCACTGAAGCTTTCTTT.

The CDR3 here is CASIALAGAVGELFF. The CDR3 bases are TGTGCCAGCATCGCCCTAGCGGGGGCCGTGGGGGAGCTGTTTTTT. The rearrangement uses TRBV7-9 and TRBJ2-2; 10 bases agree with TRBD2. Germline values: CDR1 SEHNR, CDR2 FQNEAQ (reference sequence). The CDR3 is 15 amino acids. J was trimmed by 8 bases and V by 7 bases; bases with no gene match: 10.

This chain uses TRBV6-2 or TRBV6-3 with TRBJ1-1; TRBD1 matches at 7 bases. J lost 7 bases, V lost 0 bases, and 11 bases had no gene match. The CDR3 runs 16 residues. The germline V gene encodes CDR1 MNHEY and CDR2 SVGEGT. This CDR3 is CASSYSPQGQSVEAFF. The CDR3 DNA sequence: TGTGCCAGCAGTTACTCGCCGCAGGGACAGTCGGTTGAAGCTTTCTTT.

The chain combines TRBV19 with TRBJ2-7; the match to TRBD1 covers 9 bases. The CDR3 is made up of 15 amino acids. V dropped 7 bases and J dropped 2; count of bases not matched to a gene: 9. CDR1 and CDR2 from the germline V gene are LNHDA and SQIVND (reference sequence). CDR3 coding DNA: TGTGCCAGTACCCTGGGACAGGGTGAAACCTACGAGCAGTACTTC. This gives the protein CASTLGQGETYEQYF.

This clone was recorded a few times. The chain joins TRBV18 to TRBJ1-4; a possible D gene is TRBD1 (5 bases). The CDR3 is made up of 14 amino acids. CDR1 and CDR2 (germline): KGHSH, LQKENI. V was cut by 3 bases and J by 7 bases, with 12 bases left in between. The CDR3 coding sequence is TGTGCCAGCTCACCCCTGTCAGGGTCTGAAAAACTGTTTTTT. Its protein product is CASSPLSGSEKLFF.

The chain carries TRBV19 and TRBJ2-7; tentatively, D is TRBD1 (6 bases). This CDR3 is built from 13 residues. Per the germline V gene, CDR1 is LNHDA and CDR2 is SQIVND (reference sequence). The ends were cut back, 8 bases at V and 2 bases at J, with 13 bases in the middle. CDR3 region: CASLGQGPYEQYF. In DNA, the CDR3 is TGTGCCAGTCTCGGGCAGGGGCCCTACGAGCAGTACTTC. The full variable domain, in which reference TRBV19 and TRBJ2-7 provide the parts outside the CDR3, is DGGITQSPKYLFRKEGQNVTLSCEQNLNHDAMYWYRQDPGQGLRLIYYSQIVNDFQKGDIAEGYSVSREKKESFPLTVTSAQKNPTAFYLCASLGQGPYEQYFGPGTRLTVT.